This T cell receptor beta chain originates from a study of cytomegalovirus exposure and HLA in healthy donors. Study-wide results and caveats: Later analysis identified a missense DCLRE1C variant that was linked to TCR beta V- and J-gene trimming.

Turning to this clone: Its matching antigen is unknown.

PCR used 60 Vbeta primers and 13 Jbeta primers. Authors' analysis steps: Roughly 83 million unique TCR beta chains, around 11 million of them shared, were counted by a later analysis. Here immunoSEQ multiplex PCR was the method, and the copy in TCRdb shows in-frame clones only, minus some. V and J calls and clone size are given by that table; D and trimming were obtained from the DNA. This repertoire includes approximately 200,000 clones. The TCR was taken from a boy between 5 and 17 years old in good health and CMV-seronegative. Sequences were obtained from PBMCs.

CDR3 nucleotides: TGTGCCAGCAGAACGGCCGGGACAGGGATTTACGAGCAGTACTTC. Its translation: CASRTAGTGIYEQYF. The V call is TRBV6-5, the J call TRBJ2-7, with 9 bases lining up with TRBD1. J gave up 4 bases and V 6 bases, and 10 bases lay outside the gene matches. Germline V CDR1 and CDR2: MNHEY, SVGAGI. This CDR3 contains 15 residues.